The 17 T cell receptor beta chains in this list originate from one sample, sequenced in a study of blood T cells in healthy people across ages. A second PCR of 7 to 11 cycles used a sample-barcoded 5' primer and a J-beta primer mix. One entry per CDR3 protein, called by TCRdb with MiXCR from the 5' RACE reads. The table lists about 640,000 distinct CDR3 sequences, about 54% of them singletons, with around 37% in the top ten. Sequenced input: blood. The receptors originated from a man in his sixties in good health.

The CDR3 sequence: CSVRGYTEAFF. The CDR3 DNA reads TGCAGCGTTAGGGGATACACTGAAGCTTTCTTT. The chain uses TRBV29-1 and TRBJ1-1; a possible D gene is TRBD1 (5 bases). V shed 5 bases and J shed 3 bases, with 7 bases lying between them. The CDR3 loop spans 11 amino acids. Looked up from germline, CDR1 is SQVTM and CDR2 is ANQGSEA.

The chain couples TRBV10-3 to TRBJ2-3; unclear D gene. V dropped 1 base and J dropped 2 bases, with 7 bases sitting between them. The CDR3 covers 14 residues. Germline lookup yields CDR1 ENHRY and CDR2 SYGVKD. CDR3 DNA sequence: TGTGCCATCAGTGAGTATGAAGACACAGATACGCAGTATTTT. Residues: CAISEYEDTDTQYF.

As to this clonotype: One junction end does not reproduce the germline sequence, and a read error may be involved. The chain has TRBV6-4 and TRBJ2-3; 9 bases line up with TRBD1. The CDR3 length is 15 residues. CDR1 and CDR2 from the germline V gene are MRHNA and SNTAGT. This CDR3 is CASSDPGQGTDTRYF. Written as DNA, the CDR3 is TGTGCCAGCAGTGACCCGGGACAGGGCACAGATACGCGGTATTTT.

This chain connects TRBV12-3 or TRBV12-4 to TRBJ1-3; D is unclear. CDR3 size: 12 residues. Trimming removed 7 bases at V and 4 bases at J, with 8 bases between. The DNA for the CDR3 is TGTGCCAGCACCACACAGGGAAACACCATATATTTT. Translation gives CASTTQGNTIYF.

V is TRBV18 and J is TRBJ1-6; D not certain. This CDR3 has 17 residues. Trimming pared 2 bases from V and 4 bases from J, leaving 15 bases between. The germline gives CDR1 KGHSH, CDR2 LQKENI. This chain's CDR3 is CASSPKAGALYNSPLHF. In nucleotides, the CDR3 is TGTGCCAGCTCACCAAAAGCAGGCGCCCTGTATAATTCACCCCTCCACTTT.

The chain couples TRBV20-1 to TRBJ2-5, with D possibly being TRBD1 (5 bases). The J call is doubtful: the DNA matches TRBJ2-7 better. This CDR3 region has 10 residues. Germline-derived CDR1 and CDR2 are DFQATT and SNEGSKA (reference sequence). CDR3 DNA: TGCAGTGCTAAGGGGAACGAGCAGTACTTC. Its protein is CSAKGNEQYF.

V gene TRBV4-1 combines with J gene TRBJ2-2; tentative D call: TRBD1 (5 bases). From germline, CDR1 is MGHRA and CDR2 YSYEKL. Deletions cut 1 base from V and 5 bases from J, with 8 bases between. CDR3 size: 14 residues. The CDR3 is CASSQVSGTGELFF. DNA for the CDR3: TGCGCCAGCAGCCAAGTTTCAGGGACCGGGGAGCTGTTTTTT.

The gene calls are TRBV12-3 or TRBV12-4 and TRBJ1-2; the D gene is possibly TRBD1 (6 bases). The CDR3 covers 16 residues. V gave up 5 bases and J gave up 5 bases, with 21 bases separating them. Written as DNA, the CDR3 is TGTGCCAGCAGTCGGGGAGAGGGGGGTGGCAATTATGGCTACACCTTC. Translation: CASSRGEGGGNYGYTF.

The sample holds many counts of this clonotype. A read error is possible here, since a much larger clone lies one base away. This chain joins TRBV6-5 and TRBJ2-5; 9 bases line up with TRBD1. This CDR3 spans 15 amino acids. Germline V CDR1 and CDR2: MNHEY, SVGAGI. With 4 bases clipped from V and 11 bases from J, the junction kept 14 bases outside the gene matches. CDR3 sequence (DNA): TGTGCCAGCAGTTCACCGGGACAGGGTAAGAATGAGCAGTACTTC. This gives the protein CASSSPGQGKNEQYF.

The V and J genes are TRBV20-1 and TRBJ2-7; D perhaps matches TRBD1 (6 bases). Trimming shortened V by 0 bases and J by 1 base, and 13 bases separated the two germline ends. Germline values: CDR1 DFQATT, CDR2 SNEGSKA (reference sequence). This CDR3 is 15 amino acids long. CDR3 protein: CSARDAARGSYEQYF. The DNA of the CDR3 is TGCAGTGCTAGAGACGCCGCCAGGGGTTCCTACGAGCAGTACTTC.

This sequence joins TRBV7-8 and TRBJ2-1, with 10 bases lining up with TRBD2. The CDR3 contains 16 residues. Unmatched junction bases numbered 9, after V lost 7 bases and J lost 3 bases. Germline-derived CDR1 and CDR2 are SGHVS and FQNEAQ. The CDR3 sequence is CASKAASGGHYNEQFF. The CDR3 DNA is TGTGCCAGCAAGGCGGCTAGCGGGGGTCACTACAATGAGCAGTTCTTC.

As concerns this clonotype: A junction end diverges from the germline sequence, so it may reflect a read error. The chain uses TRBV10-3 and TRBJ2-1, with 15 nucleotides matching TRBD2. The CDR3 is 15 residues long. CDR1 and CDR2 from the germline V gene are ENHRY and SYGVKD. CDR3 DNA: TGTGCCATCAGCGGACTAGCGGGGGGGTACAATGGGCAGTTCTTC. It specifies CAISGLAGGYNGQFF.

The chain has TRBV13 and TRBJ2-2, with TRBD1 as a possible D gene (6 bases). CDR3 size: 14 residues. V lost 5 bases and J 4 bases, leaving 11 bases between the germline ends. Germline V lookup: CDR1 PRHDT, CDR2 FYEKMQ (reference sequence). The CDR3 DNA is TGTGCCAGCAGCGAAGACAGGTTCACCGGGGAGCTGTTTTTT. Its protein product is CASSEDRFTGELFF.

Only a few counts were recorded for this clonotype. The chain employs TRBV7-9 and TRBJ2-5; a possible D gene is TRBD2 (5 bases). CDR3 size: 12 residues. From germline, CDR1 is SEHNR and CDR2 FQNEAQ (reference sequence). Trimming cost V 5 bases and J 5 bases, with 9 bases left between them. The DNA of the CDR3 is TGTGCCAGCAGCGCCACGGGGGAGACCCAGTACTTC. Translation gives CASSATGETQYF.

The rearrangement uses TRBV2 and TRBJ1-1; D gene ambiguous. The CDR3 totals 11 residues. The ends were cut back, 5 bases at V and 7 bases at J, with 8 bases in the middle. Germline V gene sequence: CDR1 SNHLY, CDR2 FYNNEI. The chain's CDR3 is CASSPLLEAFF. The DNA for the CDR3 is TGTGCCAGCAGTCCCCTTCTTGAAGCTTTCTTT.

V gene TRBV7-9 combines with J gene TRBJ1-4; D is unresolved. The CDR3 extends over 15 amino acids. Trimming left V 1 base short and J 4 bases short, with 10 bases between. CDR1 and CDR2 from the germline V gene are SEHNR and FQNEAQ (reference sequence). The chain's CDR3 is CASSLVLGINEKLFF. In DNA form, the CDR3 reads TGTGCCAGCAGCTTAGTACTCGGGATTAATGAAAAACTGTTTTTT.

This chain links TRBV6-5 with TRBJ2-3, with 11 nucleotides matching TRBD2. The CDR3 totals 16 residues. CDR1 is MNHEY, CDR2 SVGAGI, per germline. Trimming cost V 4 bases and J 6 bases; bases outside gene matches: 9. The DNA for the CDR3 is TGTGCCAGCAGTTCACTAGCGGGGGCCCGAGGGGATACGCAGTATTTT. Translating it yields CASSSLAGARGDTQYF.